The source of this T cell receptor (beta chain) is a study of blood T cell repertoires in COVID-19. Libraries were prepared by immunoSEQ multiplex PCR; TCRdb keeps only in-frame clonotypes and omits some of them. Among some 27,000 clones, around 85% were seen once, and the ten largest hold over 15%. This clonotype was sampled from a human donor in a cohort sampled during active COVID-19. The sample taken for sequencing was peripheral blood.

CDR3 amino acids: CASSLVTSGGTEQFF. In DNA, the CDR3 is TGTGCCAGCAGCTTGGTGACTAGCGGGGGGACTGAGCAGTTCTTC. This rearrangement joins TRBV5-4 to TRBJ2-1; 13 bases map to TRBD2. Losses at the gene ends were 0 bases for V and 9 bases for J; bases not matched to a gene: 3. This CDR3 has 15 amino acids. The germline V gene encodes CDR1 SGHNT and CDR2 YYREEE (reference sequence).